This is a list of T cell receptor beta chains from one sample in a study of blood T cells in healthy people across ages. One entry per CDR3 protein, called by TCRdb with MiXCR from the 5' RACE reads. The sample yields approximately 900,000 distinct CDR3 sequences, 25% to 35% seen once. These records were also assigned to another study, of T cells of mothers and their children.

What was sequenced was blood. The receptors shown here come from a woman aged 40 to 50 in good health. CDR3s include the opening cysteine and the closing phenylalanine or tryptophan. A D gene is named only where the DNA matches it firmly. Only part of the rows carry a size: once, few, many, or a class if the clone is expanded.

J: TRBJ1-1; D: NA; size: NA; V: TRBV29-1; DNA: TGCAGCGTTGAGGAAACGGAAGCTTTCTTT; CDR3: CSVEETEAFF
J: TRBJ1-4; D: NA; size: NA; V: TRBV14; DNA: TGTGCCAGCAGATTGACAGGCGTTGGTAATGAAAAACTGTTTTTT; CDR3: CASRLTGVGNEKLFF
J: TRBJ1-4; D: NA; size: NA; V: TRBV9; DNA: TGTGCCAGCAGCGTAAAGGGCAGGGGTGATGAAAAACTGTTTTTT; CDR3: CASSVKGRGDEKLFF
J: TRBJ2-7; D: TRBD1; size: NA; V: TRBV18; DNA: TGTGTCAACTCACCAGGGGCAGGGGGCCTATACGAGCAGTACTTC; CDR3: CVNSPGAGGLYEQYF
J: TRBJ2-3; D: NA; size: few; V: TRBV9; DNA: TGTGCCAGCAGCGTAAGCGGCGCACCGGGAGATACGCAGTATTTT; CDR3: CASSVSGAPGDTQYF
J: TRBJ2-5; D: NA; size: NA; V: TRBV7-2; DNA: TGTGCCAGCAGAAAAACTGGGGGGGCCTGGGGAGAGACCCAGTACTTC; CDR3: CASRKTGGAWGETQYF
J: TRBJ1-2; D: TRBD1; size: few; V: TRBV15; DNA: TGTGCCACCAGCCAAGGCGGACAGGGGCCTAACTATGGCTACACCTTC; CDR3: CATSQGGQGPNYGYTF
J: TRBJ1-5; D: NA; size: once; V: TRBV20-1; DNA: TGCAGTGCTAGATGGGGGGGTAGCTCTCAGCCCCAGCATTTT; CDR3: CSARWGGSSQPQHF
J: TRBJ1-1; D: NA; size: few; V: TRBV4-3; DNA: TGCGCCAGCAGCCAATTTTCCGGGATCGCTGAAGCTTTCTTT; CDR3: CASSQFSGIAEAFF
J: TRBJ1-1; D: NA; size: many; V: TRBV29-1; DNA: TGCAGCGCTGAACAGGAATTGAACACTGAAGCTTTCTTT; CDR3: CSAEQELNTEAFF
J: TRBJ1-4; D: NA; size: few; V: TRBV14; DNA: TGTGCCAGCAGCCCCGTTTTGGGGCGGACTAATGAAAAACTGTTTTTT; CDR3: CASSPVLGRTNEKLFF
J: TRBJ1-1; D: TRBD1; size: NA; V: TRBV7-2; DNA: TGTGCCAGCAGCCCTCAAGGGGGCGCGACAAACACTGAAGCTTTCTTT; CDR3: CASSPQGGATNTEAFF
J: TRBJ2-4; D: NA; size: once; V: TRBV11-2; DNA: TGTGCCAGCAGCTTATCCCCCCCCGGGCCCAAAAACATTCAGTACTTC; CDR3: CASSLSPPGPKNIQYF
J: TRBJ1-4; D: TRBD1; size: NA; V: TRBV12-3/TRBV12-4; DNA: TGTGCCAGCAGGCGACAGGGGAACGAAAAACGGTTTTTT; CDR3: CASRRQGNEKRFF
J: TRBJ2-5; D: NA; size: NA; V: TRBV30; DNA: TGTGCCTGGAGGACAGGCAGGCTCCAAGAGACCCAGTACTTC; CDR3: CAWRTGRLQETQYF
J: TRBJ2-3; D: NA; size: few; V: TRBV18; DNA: TGTGTCAGCTCACTTTACATGGATACGCAGTATTTT; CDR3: CVSSLYMDTQYF
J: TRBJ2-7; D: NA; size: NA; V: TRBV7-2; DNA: TGTGCCAGCAGCTTACGCCAGGATCCAGGCTACGAGCAGTACTTC; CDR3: CASSLRQDPGYEQYF
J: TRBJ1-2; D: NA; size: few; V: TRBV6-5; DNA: TGTGCCAGCAGTTACGGGTACAGGGACTATGGCTACACCTTC; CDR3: CASSYGYRDYGYTF
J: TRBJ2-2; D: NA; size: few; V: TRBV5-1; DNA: TGCGCCAGCAGCTTGGAACGGGGATCCGGGGAGCTGTTTTTT; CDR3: CASSLERGSGELFF
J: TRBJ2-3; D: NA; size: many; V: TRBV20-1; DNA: TGCAGTGCTGAAAAAACAAACACTAGCACAGATACGCAGTATTTT; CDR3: CSAEKTNTSTDTQYF
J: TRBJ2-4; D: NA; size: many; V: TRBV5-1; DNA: TGCGCCAGCAGCTTGATGAGTAAAGCAGGGCCGGTCGTGGCTAAAAACATTCAGTACTTC; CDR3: CASSLMSKAGPVVAKNIQYF
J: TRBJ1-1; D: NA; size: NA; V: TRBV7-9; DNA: TGTGCCAGCAGCTTAGAACAGGGACAAGCTTTCTTT; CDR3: CASSLEQGQAFF
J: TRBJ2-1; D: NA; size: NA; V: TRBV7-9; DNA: TGTGCCTACAGCTTTTCCGGGGCACAGTTCTTC; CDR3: CAYSFSGAQFF
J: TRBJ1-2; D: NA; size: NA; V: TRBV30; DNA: TGTGCCTGGAGCCCCGTCGCAGGGGCCGGCTATGGCTACACCTTC; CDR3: CAWSPVAGAGYGYTF
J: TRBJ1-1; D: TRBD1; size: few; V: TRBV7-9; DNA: TGTGCCAGCAACCCCTTTTCCGGGACAGGGGGCATTCCCATGAACACTGAAGCTTTCTTT; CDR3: CASNPFSGTGGIPMNTEAFF
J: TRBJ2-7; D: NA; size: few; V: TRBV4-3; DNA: TGCGCCAGCAGCCAAGATCTTAGGGTAACCTACGAGCAGTACTTC; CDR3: CASSQDLRVTYEQYF
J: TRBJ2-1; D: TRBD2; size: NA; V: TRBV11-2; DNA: TGTGCCAGCAGCCCCCCGGGACTAGTCTACAATGAGCAGTTCTTC; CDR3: CASSPPGLVYNEQFF
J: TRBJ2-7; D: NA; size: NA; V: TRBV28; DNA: TGTGCCAGCAGTTTGGTCGGTGTTTGGCCCTCCTACGAGCAGTACTTC; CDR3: CASSLVGVWPSYEQYF
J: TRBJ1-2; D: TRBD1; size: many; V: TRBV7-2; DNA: TGTGCCAGCAGTCCGGGGCGACAGGGCTTCACTAACTATGGCTACACCTTC; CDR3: CASSPGRQGFTNYGYTF
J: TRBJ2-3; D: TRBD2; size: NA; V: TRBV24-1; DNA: TGTGCCACCAGTGAAACTAGCGGGGGGGGCACAGATACGCAGTATTTT; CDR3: CATSETSGGGTDTQYF
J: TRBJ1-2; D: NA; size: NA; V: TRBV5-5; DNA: TGTGCCAGCAGCTTGGAAATAGGCAGGGCTTATGACTATGGCTACACCTTC; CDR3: CASSLEIGRAYDYGYTF
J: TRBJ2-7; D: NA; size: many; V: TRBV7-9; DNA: TGTGCCAGCAGCTTAGACAGCCAGACCTACGAGCAGTACTTC; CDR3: CASSLDSQTYEQYF
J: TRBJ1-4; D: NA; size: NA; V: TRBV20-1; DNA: TGCAGTGCTAGAGCCCCGGACCGGGCTGAAAAACTGTTTTTT; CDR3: CSARAPDRAEKLFF
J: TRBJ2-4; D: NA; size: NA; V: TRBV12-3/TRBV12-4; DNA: TGTGCCAGCAGTGGCGCCAGCAATCAGCCCCAGTACTTC; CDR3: CASSGASNQPQYF
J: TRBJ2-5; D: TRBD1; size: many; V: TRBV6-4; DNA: TGTGCCAGCAGCGCCGACTCGGGGACAGGGGAGACCCAGTACTTC; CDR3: CASSADSGTGETQYF
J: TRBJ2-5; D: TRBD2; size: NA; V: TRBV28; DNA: TGTGCCAGCAGTATCGGGACTAGCGGGGGACCTCAAGAGACCCAGTACTTC; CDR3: CASSIGTSGGPQETQYF
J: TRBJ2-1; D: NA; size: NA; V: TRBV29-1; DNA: TGCAGCGTTGAAGATAAGGGGATCCCTCTCTACAATGAGCAGTTCTTC; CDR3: CSVEDKGIPLYNEQFF
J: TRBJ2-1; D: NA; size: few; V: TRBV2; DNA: TGTGCCAGCACCAACCCACAGGGCAATGAGCAGTTCTTC; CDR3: CASTNPQGNEQFF
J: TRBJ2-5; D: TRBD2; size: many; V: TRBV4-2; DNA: TGTGCCAGCAGCCAAGAGGGGGGGTTTCTGGAGACCCAGTACTTC; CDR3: CASSQEGGFLETQYF
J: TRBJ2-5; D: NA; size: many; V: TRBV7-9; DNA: TGTGCCAGCAGCTTAGGCCTTTTGCGAGGGAGTCTCGTTCAAGAGACCCAGTACTTC; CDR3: CASSLGLLRGSLVQETQYF
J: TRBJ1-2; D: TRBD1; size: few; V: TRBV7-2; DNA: TGTGCCAGCAGCTCCCGGGACAGGGGGCGCCGGGGCTACACCTTC; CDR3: CASSSRDRGRRGYTF
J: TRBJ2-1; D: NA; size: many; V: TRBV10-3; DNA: TGTGCCATCAGCTCCTCGAGCTCCTACAATGAGCAGTTCTTC; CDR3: CAISSSSSYNEQFF
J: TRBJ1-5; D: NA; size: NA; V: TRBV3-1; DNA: TGTGCCAGCAGCCAAATGTTAGGGTCAGGCCAGCCCCAGCATTTT; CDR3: CASSQMLGSGQPQHF
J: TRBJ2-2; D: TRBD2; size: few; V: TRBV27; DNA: TGTGCCAGCAAACAACTAGCGGGGGGGACCGGGGAGCTGTTTTTT; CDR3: CASKQLAGGTGELFF
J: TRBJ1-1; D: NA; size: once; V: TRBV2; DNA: TGTGCCAGCAGTGGGCGAGAGGCGGACACTGAAGCTTTCTTT; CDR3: CASSGREADTEAFF
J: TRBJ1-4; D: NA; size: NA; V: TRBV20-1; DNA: TGCAGTGCTTTAAGGACGAACGAAAAACTGTTTTTT; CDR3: CSALRTNEKLFF
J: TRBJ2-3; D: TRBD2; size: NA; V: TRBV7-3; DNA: TGTGCCAGCAGTACTAGCGGGAGAAATACGCAGTATTTT; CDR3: CASSTSGRNTQYF
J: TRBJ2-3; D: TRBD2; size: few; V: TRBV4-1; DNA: TGCGCCAGCAGCCAAGCACTAGCGGGGGGGCGATCAGATACGCAGTATTTT; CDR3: CASSQALAGGRSDTQYF
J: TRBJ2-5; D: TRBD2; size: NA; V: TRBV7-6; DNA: TGTGCCAGCAGCTTAACCGGGGGGGCGGTTCAAGAGACCCAGTACTTC; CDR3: CASSLTGGAVQETQYF
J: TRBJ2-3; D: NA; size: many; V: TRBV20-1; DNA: TGCAGTGCTAGAGACCCTGGCGAAGCAGGCACAGATACGCAGTATTTT; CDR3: CSARDPGEAGTDTQYF
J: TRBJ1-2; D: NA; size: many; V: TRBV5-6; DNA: TGTGCCAGCAGCTTGAGGTTGGGCAGAACAGGCGGCTACACCTTC; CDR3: CASSLRLGRTGGYTF
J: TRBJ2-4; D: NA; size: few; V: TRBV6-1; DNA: TGTGCCAGCAGTGAGGGGTGGACAGTAGCCAAAAACATTCAGTACTTC; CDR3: CASSEGWTVAKNIQYF
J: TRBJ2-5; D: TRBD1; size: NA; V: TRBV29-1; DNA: TGCAGCGCTAAGGGACAGGGAAGAGAGACCCAGTACTTC; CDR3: CSAKGQGRETQYF
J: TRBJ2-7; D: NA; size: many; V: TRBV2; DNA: TGTGCCAGCAGTAGACTAGGGTCGGGCGAGCAGTACTTC; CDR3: CASSRLGSGEQYF
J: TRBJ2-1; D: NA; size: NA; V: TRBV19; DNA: TGTGCCAGTAGTATAGGGGGAGGCAGTGAGCAGTTCTTC; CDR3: CASSIGGGSEQFF
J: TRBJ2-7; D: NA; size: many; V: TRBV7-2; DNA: TGTGCCAGCAGCGAAATTCGGACAAGCGAGCAGTACTTC; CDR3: CASSEIRTSEQYF
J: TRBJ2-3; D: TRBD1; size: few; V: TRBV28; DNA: TGTGCCAGCAGTCCCCCACGCCTGGCAGGGGGACCCACAGATACGCAGTATTTT; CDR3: CASSPPRLAGGPTDTQYF
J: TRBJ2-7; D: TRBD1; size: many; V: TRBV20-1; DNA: TGCAGTGCACAAGATGACAGGGTAGTCACCTACGAGCAGTACTTC; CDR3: CSAQDDRVVTYEQYF
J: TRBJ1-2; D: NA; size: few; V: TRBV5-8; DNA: TGTGCCAGCAGCGCACACGGGACTTCAGCTAACTATGGCTACACCTTC; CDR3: CASSAHGTSANYGYTF